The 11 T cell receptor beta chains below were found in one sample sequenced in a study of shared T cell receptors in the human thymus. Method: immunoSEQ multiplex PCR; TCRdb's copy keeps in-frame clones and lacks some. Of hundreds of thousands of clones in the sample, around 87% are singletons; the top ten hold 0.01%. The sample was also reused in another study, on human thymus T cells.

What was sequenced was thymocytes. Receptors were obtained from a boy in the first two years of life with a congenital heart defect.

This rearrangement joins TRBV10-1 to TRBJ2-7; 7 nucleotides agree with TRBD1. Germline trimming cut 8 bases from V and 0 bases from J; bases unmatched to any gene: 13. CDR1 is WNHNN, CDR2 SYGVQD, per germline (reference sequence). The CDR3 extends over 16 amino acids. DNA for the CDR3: TGCGCCAGCGGCGCACCCAACAGGGGTATCTCCTACGAGCAGTACTTC. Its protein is CASGAPNRGISYEQYF.

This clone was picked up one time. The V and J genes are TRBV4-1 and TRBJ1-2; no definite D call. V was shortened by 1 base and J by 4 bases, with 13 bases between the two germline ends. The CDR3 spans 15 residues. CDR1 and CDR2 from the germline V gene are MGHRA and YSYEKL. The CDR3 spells CASSQARPYPYGYTF. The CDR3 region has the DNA TGCGCCAGCAGCCAAGCGAGGCCTTACCCCTATGGCTACACCTTC.

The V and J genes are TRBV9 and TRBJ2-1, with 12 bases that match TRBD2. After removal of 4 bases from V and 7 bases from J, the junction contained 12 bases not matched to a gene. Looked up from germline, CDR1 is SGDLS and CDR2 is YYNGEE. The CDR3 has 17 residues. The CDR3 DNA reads TGTGCCAGCAGCCCACGAGTCTGGCTAGCGGGAGGGAATGAGCAGTTCTTC. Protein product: CASSPRVWLAGGNEQFF.

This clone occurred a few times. The CDR3 DNA follows: TGCGCCAGCAGCTGGGGAACAGGGGGGTACTACGAGCAGTACTTC. Translation: CASSWGTGGYYEQYF. The gene calls are TRBV5-1 and TRBJ2-7; 8 bases match TRBD1. The CDR3 extends over 15 amino acids. Per the germline V gene, CDR1 is SGHRS and CDR2 is YFSETQ. Losses at the gene ends were 3 bases for V and 3 bases for J; bases not matched to a gene: 8.

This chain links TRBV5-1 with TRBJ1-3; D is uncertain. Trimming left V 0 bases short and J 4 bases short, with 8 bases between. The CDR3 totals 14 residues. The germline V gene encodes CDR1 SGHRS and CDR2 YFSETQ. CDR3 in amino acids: CASSLATRGNTIYF. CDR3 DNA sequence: TGCGCCAGCAGCTTGGCGACAAGAGGAAACACCATATATTTT. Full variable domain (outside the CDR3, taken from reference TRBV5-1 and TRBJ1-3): KAGVTQTPRYLIKTRGQQVTLSCSPISGHRSVSWYQQTPGQGLQFLFEYFSETQRNKGNFPGRFSGRQFSNSRSEMNVSTLELGDSALYLCASSLATRGNTIYFGEGSWLTVV.

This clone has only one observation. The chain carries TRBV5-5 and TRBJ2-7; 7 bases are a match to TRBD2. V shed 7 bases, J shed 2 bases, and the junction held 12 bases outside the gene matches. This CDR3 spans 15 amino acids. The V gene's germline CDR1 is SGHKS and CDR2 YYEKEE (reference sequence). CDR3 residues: CASASRDYLPYEQYF. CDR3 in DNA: TGTGCCAGCGCCTCCCGGGACTACCTTCCCTACGAGCAGTACTTC.

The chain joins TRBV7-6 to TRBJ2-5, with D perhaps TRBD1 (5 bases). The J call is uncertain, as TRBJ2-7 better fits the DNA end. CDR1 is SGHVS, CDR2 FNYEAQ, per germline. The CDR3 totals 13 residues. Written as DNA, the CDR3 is TGTGCCAGCAGCCCCCTCCAGGGCCACGAGCAGTACTTC. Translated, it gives CASSPLQGHEQYF.

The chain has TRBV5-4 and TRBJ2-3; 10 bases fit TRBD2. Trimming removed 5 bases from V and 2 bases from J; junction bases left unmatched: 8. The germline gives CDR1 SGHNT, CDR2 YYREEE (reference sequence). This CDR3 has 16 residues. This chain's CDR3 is CASRSGRAPFTDTQYF. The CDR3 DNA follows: TGTGCCAGCAGGAGCGGGAGGGCCCCTTTCACAGATACGCAGTATTTT.

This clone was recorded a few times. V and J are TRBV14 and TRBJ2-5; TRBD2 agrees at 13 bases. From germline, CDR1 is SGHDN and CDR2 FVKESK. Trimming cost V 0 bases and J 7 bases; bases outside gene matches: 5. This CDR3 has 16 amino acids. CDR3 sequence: CASSQEGTSGIGTQYF. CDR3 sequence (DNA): TGTGCCAGCAGCCAAGAGGGGACTAGCGGGATCGGGACCCAGTACTTC.

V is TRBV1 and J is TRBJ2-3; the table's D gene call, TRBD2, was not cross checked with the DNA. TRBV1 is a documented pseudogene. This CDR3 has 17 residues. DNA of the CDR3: TGCACCAGCAGCCAAGATCATGAGCGGGATGATCCAGATACGCAGTATTTT. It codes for CTSSQDHERDDPDTQYF.

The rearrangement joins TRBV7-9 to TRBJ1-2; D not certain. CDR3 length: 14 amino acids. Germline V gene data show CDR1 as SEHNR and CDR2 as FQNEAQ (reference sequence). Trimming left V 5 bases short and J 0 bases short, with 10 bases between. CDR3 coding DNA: TGTGCCAGCAGCCCCCTCCGTACTAACTATGGCTACACCTTC. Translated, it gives CASSPLRTNYGYTF.